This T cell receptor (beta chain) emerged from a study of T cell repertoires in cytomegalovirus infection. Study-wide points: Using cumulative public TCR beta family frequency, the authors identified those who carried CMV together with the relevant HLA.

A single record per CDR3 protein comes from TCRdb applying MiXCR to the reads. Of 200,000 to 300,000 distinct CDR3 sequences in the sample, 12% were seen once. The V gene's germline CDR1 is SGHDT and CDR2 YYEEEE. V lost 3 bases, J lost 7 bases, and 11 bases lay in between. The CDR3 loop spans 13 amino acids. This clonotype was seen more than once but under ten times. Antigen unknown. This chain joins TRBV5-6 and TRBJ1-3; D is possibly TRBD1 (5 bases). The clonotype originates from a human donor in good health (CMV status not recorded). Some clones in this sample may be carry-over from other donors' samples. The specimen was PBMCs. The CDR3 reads CASSYGAENTIYF. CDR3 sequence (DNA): TGTGCCAGCAGCTACGGGGCTGAGAACACCATATATTTT.